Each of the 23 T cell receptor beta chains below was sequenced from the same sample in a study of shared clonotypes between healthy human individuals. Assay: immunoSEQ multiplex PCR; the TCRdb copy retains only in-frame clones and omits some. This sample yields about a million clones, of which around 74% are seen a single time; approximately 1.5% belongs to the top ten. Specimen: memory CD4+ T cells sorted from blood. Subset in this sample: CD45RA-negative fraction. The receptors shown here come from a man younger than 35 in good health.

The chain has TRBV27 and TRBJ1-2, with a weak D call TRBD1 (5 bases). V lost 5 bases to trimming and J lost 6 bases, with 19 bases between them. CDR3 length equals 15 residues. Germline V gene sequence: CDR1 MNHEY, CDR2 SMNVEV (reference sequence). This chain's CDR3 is CASSVRWGGGDGYTF. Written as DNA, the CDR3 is TGTGCCAGCAGTGTACGGTGGGGGGGTGGGGATGGCTACACCTTC.

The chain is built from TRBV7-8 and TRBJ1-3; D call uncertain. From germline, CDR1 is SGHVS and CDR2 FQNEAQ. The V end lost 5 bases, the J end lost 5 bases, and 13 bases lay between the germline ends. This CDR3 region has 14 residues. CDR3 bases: TGTGCCAGCAGCACCCCTGGGCGGAGAAACACCATATATTTT. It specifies CASSTPGRRNTIYF.

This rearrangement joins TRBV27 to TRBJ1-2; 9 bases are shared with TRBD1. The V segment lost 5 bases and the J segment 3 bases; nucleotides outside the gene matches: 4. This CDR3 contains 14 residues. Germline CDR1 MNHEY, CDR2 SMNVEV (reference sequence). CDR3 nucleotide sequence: TGTGCCAGCAGTCCGCGGGACAGGGACTATGGCTACACCTTC. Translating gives CASSPRDRDYGYTF.

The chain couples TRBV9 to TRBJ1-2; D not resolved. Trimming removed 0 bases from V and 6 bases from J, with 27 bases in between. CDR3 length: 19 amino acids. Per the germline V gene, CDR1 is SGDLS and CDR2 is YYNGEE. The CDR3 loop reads CASSVGAPHPSLGKDGYTF. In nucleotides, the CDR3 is TGTGCCAGCAGCGTAGGGGCCCCGCATCCAAGTTTGGGTAAGGATGGCTACACCTTC.

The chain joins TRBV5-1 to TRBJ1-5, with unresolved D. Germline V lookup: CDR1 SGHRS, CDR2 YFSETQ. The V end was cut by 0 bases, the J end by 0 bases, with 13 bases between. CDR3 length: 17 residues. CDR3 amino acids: CASSLGTGLTSNQPQHF. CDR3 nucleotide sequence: TGCGCCAGCAGCTTGGGGACTGGGCTGACTAGCAATCAGCCCCAGCATTTT.

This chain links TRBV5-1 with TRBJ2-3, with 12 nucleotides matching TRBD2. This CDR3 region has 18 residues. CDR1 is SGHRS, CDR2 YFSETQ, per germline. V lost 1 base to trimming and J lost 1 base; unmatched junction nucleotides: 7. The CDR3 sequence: CASSLRGLAGGRTDTQYF. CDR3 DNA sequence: TGCGCCAGCAGCTTGAGAGGGCTAGCGGGAGGGCGCACAGATACGCAGTATTTT.

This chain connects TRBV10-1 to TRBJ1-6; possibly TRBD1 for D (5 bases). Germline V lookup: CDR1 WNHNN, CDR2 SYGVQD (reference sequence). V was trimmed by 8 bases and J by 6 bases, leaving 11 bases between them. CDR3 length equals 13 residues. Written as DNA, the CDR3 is TGCGCCAGCTCCGACAGTCCTAATTCACCCCTCCACTTT. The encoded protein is CASSDSPNSPLHF.

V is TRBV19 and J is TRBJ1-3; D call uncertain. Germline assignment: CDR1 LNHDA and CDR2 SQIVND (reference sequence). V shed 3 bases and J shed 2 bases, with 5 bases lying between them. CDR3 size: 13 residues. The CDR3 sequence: CASSIEAGNTIYF. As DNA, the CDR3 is TGTGCCAGTAGTATTGAAGCTGGAAACACCATATATTTT.

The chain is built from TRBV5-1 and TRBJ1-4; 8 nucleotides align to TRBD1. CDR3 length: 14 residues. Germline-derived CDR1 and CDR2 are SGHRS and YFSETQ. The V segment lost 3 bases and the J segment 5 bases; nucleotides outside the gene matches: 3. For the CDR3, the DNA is TGCGCCAGCAGCTCGGGACAGGCCAATGAAAAACTGTTTTTT. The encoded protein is CASSSGQANEKLFF. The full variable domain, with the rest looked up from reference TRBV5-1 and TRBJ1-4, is KAGVTQTPRYLIKTRGQQVTLSCSPISGHRSVSWYQQTPGQGLQFLFEYFSETQRNKGNFPGRFSGRQFSNSRSEMNVSTLELGDSALYLCASSSGQANEKLFFGSGTQLSVL.

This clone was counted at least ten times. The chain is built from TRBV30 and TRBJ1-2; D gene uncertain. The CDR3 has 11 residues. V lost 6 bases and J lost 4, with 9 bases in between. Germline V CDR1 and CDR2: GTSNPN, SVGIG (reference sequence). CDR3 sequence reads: CACTRVYGYTF. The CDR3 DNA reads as TGTGCCTGCACCCGGGTCTATGGCTACACCTTC.

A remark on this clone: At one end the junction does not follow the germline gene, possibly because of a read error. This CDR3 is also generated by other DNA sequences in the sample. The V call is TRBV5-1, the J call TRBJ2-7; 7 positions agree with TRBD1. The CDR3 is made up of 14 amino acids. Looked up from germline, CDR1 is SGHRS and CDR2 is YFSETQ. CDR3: CASSLGQGSYEQYF. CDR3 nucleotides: TGCGCCAGCAGCTTGGGACAGGGATCCTATGAGCAGTACTTC.

The CDR3 sequence is CASSLKSITYGYTF. The CDR3 bases are TGTGCCAGCAGCCTAAAGAGCATAACCTATGGCTACACCTTC. The chain couples TRBV13 to TRBJ1-2, with D unresolved. Per germline, CDR1 PRHDT and CDR2 FYEKMQ (reference sequence). Between the trimmed V and J ends, which lost 5 bases and 4 bases, there was a span of 14 bases. The CDR3 loop spans 14 amino acids.

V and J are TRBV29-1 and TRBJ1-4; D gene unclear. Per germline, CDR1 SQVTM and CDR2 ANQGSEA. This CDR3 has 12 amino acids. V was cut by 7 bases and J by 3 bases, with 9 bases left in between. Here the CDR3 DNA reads TGCAGCGCAAGGGAGGCTAATGAAAAACTGTTTTTT. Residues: CSAREANEKLFF.

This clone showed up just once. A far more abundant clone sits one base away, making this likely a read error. The CDR3 spells CASGQDAYGYTF. In nucleotides, the CDR3 is TGTGCCAGCGGCCAAGATGCCTATGGCTACACCTTC. The rearrangement uses TRBV4-2 and TRBJ1-2; no clear D. CDR1 is LGHNA, CDR2 YNFKEQ, per germline. The CDR3 is 12 amino acids.

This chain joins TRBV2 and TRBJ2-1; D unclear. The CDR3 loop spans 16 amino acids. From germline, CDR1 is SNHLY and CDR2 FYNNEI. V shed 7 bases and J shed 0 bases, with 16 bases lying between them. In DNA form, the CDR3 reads TGTGCCAGCACCGCAAAGGCGGCGAGCTCCTACAATGAGCAGTTCTTC. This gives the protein CASTAKAASSYNEQFF. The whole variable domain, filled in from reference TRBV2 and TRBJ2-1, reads EPEVTQTPSHQVTQMGQEVILRCVPISNHLYFYWYRQILGQKVEFLVSFYNNEISEKSEIFDDQFSVERPDGSNFTLKIRSTKLEDSAMYFCASTAKAASSYNEQFFGPGTRLTVL.

The CDR3 region has the DNA TGTGCCAGCAAATTCAGGGGACCCTATGGCTACACCTTC. Translating it yields CASKFRGPYGYTF. This chain links TRBV19 with TRBJ1-2, with D perhaps TRBD1 (6 bases). The CDR3 is 13 amino acids. Germline V lookup: CDR1 LNHDA, CDR2 SQIVND (reference sequence). Trimming left V 9 bases short and J 4 bases short, with 15 bases between.

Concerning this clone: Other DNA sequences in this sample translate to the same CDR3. For the CDR3, the DNA is TGTGCCAGCAGCTTAGACCCATCCTCCTACGAGCAGTACTTC. This encodes CASSLDPSSYEQYF. The J gene is TRBJ2-7, the V gene TRBV11-2; D gene uncertain. From germline, CDR1 is SGHAT and CDR2 FQNNGV. The CDR3 is made up of 14 amino acids. The V and J ends lost 0 bases and 0 bases respectively, with 6 bases between them.

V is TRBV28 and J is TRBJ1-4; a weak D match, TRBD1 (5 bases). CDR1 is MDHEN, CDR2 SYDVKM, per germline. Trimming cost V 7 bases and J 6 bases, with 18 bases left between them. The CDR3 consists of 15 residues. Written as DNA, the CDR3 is TGTGCCAGCACTCCGGGGGGAGTAGTTCATGAAAAACTGTTTTTT. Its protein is CASTPGGVVHEKLFF.

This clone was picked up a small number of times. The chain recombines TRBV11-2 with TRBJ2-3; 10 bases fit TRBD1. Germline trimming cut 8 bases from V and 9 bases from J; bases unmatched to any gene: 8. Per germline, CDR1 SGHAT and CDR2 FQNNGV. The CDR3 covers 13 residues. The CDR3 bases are TGTGCCAGCCTCTCCCGGACAGGGGGGACGCAGTATTTT. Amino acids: CASLSRTGGTQYF.

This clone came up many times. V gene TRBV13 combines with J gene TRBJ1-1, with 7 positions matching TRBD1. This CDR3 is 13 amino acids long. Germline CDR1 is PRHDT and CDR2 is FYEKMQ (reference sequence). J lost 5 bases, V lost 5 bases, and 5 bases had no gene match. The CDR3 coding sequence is TGTGCCAGCAGCGTCAACAGGGGAACTGAAGCTTTCTTT. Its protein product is CASSVNRGTEAFF.

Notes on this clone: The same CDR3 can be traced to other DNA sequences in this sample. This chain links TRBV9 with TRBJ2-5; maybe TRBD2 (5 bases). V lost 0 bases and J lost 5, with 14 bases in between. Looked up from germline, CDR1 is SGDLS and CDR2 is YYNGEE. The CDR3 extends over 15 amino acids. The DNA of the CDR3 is TGTGCCAGCAGCGTAGATTCGGGGAGAGGGGAGACCCAGTACTTC. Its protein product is CASSVDSGRGETQYF.

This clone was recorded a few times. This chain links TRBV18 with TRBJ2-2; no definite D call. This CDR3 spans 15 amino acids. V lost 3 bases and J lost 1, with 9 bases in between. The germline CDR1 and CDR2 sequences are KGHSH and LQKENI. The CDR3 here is CASSPNRQNTGELFF. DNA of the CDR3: TGTGCCAGCTCACCGAACCGACAGAACACCGGGGAGCTGTTTTTT.

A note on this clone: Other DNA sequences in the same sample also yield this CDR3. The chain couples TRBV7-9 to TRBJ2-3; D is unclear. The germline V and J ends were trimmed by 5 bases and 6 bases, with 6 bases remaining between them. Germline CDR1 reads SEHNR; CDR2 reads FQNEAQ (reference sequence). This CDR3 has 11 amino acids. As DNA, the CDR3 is TGTGCCAGCAGCCAAAGCGATACGCAGTATTTT. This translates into CASSQSDTQYF.